Included here is one T cell receptor beta chain sequence, with context. Its specific antigen is unknown. Base qualities are not at hand, and no much larger clone is one base apart. The data are from a study of shared clonotypes between healthy human individuals (dated by TCRdb to 2020 to 2022). Regarding the complete study: The cohort included a few men and a couple of women between 18 and 49 years of age. For each donor, CD4 naive and CD4 memory were each given three plates, CD8 naive was given two plates, and CD8 memory was given one plate. Different laboratories and diverse techniques were used to prepare libraries and sequence TCR repertoires, to increase sequencing depth and limit assay-specific biases. Between about 0.9 and 9 billion PBMCs per donor were obtained by leukapheresis. The study deeply sequenced blood TCR repertoires of five healthy adults to estimate repertoire size and the extent of clonotype sharing between individuals.

From its cysteine to its phenylalanine, the CDR3 spans 16 amino acids. The entry retains the CDR3 DNA only, 48 bases that are in frame from base 1. Using the deep immunoSEQ assay, TCR CDR3 regions were amplified from genomic DNA by multiplex PCR. Extracted genomic DNA from each cell subset was distributed evenly across all wells of several immunoSEQ 96-well plates, and each plate was treated as a replicate. Each replicate PCR for sorted subsets received roughly 0.2 ug genomic DNA, equal to around 32,000 T cell genomes. The purified libraries were quantified using a Qubit 3.0 fluorometer, sized with a Bioanalyzer 2100, and then quantified again using the KAPA Library Quantification kit. Every immunoSEQ 96-well plate was sequenced on a separate single-read 150-cycle Illumina NextSeq 550 flow cell. The paper's processing steps were these. Because the immunoSEQ output held only junctional sequences and lacked quality scores, the filtering could not match the filtering applied to full-length reads. Sequences were annotated with PyIR, a Python wrapper for IgBLAST v1.9, and V/J genes and CDR3 were assigned using IMGT germline references. Reads were filtered out if the reads had weak V/J assignments (E-value above 1e-6), no CDR3, stop codons, out-of-frame junctions, or ambiguous translated residues. V3J clonotypes were defined as sequences sharing the same inferred V gene, J gene, and CDR3 amino acid sequence. To compute the percentage overlap between repertoires, the number of shared unique clonotypes was divided by the size of the smaller repertoire. Three approaches were used to assess repertoire richness: RTK rarefaction, the Chao1 estimator, and Recon v2.1 estimates of unobserved clonotypes. Generation probabilities for all TCRbeta clonotypes obtained by the gDNA method from a handful of donors were computed using OLGA. As stored in TCRdb, this immuneACCESS dataset retains in-frame rearrangements with V and J assigned. A fraction of the clones does not appear; measured against another copy, unresolved V genes explain less than half of the discrepancy, and the remainder lacks a known reason. From that table come the V and J calls and clone size; the DNA was used to work out D and trimming. This sample holds 2 million to 2.5 million clones; almost 96% were observed only once. Together, the top ten hold roughly 0.13% of the sample.

Donors were healthy HIV-negative adults with no recently reported acute infections or vaccinations. Only Caucasian adults living in Nashville, Tennessee, USA were represented among the donors. CD4+ T cells were enriched by magnetic negative selection; naive cells were then positively selected on CD45RA, and the negative fraction formed the memory subset. After blood collection by leukapheresis, PBMCs were isolated using Ficoll-Histopaque density gradient centrifugation and then cryopreserved in the vapor phase of liquid nitrogen. Analytical flow cytometry was used to check the purity and quantity of every magnetically sorted T cell population. Genomic DNA was isolated from every sorted fraction and measured by UV absorbance on a Nanodrop 2000c. What the study reported, not specific to this receptor: Across a handful of donors, around 5% of naive CD4, roughly 3.8% of naive CD8, 2.3% of memory CD4, and 0.4% of memory CD8 clonotypes were shared. Pairwise subsampling led to the expectation that sequencing depth would affect the degree of clonotype sharing among donors. Only blood was sampled, and tissue TCR repertoires likely differ from those in blood. Incomplete sequencing was indicated by rarefaction of sorted-subset datasets, despite the large sequencing depth. The genetic and exposure-history diversity represented was limited by the small number of donors. Clonotypes shared by all four sorted-subset donors showed higher generation probabilities than non-shared clonotypes. Naive subsets generally had larger estimated clonotype richness than memory subsets.

Sample: naive CD4+ T cells sorted from blood. The cell subset or site label, read with the paper, signifies: CD45RA+ positively selected. This TCR came from a young man in good health. The rearranged segments are TRBV21-1 and TRBJ2-7; the D segment call TRBD1 is taken from the table without a DNA check. TRBV21-1 is termed a pseudogene. Here the CDR3 is given as CASLKGGQRFRHEQYF. The bases read TGTGCCAGCCTCAAGGGGGGACAGAGGTTTCGTCACGAGCAGTACTTC.